The clone carrying this TCR beta chain was counted once. These data belong to a study of OX40 agonist ivuxolimab in advanced cancers. Overall study: Patients took ivuxolimab, an agonistic anti-OX40 (CD134) antibody. Patients assigned to dose escalation were diagnosed with hepatocellular carcinoma, melanoma, renal cell or head and neck cancer.

With V trimmed by 5 bases and J by 7 bases, 13 bases remained unmatched. Germline values: CDR1 MNHEY, CDR2 SVGAGI. The CDR3 consists of 15 residues. Produced via immunoSEQ multiplex PCR; TCRdb's table is partial and in-frame only. The sample has about 30,000 clones, around 87% seen once. Patients with a history of autoimmune disease or on systemic immunosuppression were excluded. The sequences come from CD4+ or CD8+ T cells sorted from blood, collected in a trial of the OX40 agonist ivuxolimab. The TCR was taken from an adult with an advanced solid tumor such as melanoma, head and neck, liver or kidney cancer. This chain joins TRBV6-5 and TRBJ1-2; 7 bases agree with TRBD1. DNA of the CDR3: TGTGCCAGCAGTGCCCTAGGGGGCACACAAGGTGGCTACACCTTC. It yields the protein CASSALGGTQGGYTF.